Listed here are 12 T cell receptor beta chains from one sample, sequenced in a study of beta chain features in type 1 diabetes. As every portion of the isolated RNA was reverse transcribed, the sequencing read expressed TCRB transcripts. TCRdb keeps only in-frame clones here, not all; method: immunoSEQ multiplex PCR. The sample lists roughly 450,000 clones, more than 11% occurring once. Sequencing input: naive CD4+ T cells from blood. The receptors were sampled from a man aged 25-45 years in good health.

CDR3 sequence: CASSLASGELFF. CDR3 in DNA: TGCGCCAGCAGCTTGGCTTCCGGGGAGCTGTTTTTT. The genes are TRBV5-1 and TRBJ2-2; no definite D call. The CDR3 totals 12 residues. Germline CDR1 is SGHRS and CDR2 is YFSETQ. Between the trimmed V and J ends, which lost 0 bases and 6 bases, there was a span of 3 bases.

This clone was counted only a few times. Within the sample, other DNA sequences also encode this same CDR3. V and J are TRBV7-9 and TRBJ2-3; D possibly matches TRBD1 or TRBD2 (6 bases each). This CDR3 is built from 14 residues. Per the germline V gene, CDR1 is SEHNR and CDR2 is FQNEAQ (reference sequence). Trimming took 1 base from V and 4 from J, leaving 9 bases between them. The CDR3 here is CASSLVGGPDTQYF. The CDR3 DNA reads TGTGCCAGCAGCTTAGTTGGGGGGCCAGATACGCAGTATTTT.

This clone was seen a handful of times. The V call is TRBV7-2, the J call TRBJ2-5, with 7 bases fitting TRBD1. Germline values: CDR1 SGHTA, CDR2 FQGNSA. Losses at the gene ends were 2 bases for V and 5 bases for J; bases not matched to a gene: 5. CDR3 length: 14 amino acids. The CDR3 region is CASSLRGQGETQYF. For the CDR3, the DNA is TGTGCCAGCAGCTTAAGGGGGCAGGGTGAGACCCAGTACTTC.

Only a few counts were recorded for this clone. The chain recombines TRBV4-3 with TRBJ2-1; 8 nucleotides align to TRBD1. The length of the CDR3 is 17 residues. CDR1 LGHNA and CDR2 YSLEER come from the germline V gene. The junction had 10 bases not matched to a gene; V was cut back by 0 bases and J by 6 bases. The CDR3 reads CASSQDWTGTGSNEQFF. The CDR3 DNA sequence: TGCGCCAGCAGCCAAGATTGGACAGGGACTGGATCCAATGAGCAGTTCTTC.

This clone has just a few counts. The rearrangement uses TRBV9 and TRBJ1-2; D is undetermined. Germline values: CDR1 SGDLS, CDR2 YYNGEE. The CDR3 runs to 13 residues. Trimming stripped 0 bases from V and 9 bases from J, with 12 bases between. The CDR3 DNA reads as TGTGCCAGCAGCGTAGAGGACGGGAGTCGCTACACCTTC. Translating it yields CASSVEDGSRYTF.

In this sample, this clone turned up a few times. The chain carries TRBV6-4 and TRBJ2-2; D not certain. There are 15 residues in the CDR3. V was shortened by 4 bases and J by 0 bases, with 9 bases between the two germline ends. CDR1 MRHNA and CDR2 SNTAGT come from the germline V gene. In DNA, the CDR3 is TGTGCCAGCAGTGCTGGCGAAACGAACACCGGGGAGCTGTTTTTT. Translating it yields CASSAGETNTGELFF.

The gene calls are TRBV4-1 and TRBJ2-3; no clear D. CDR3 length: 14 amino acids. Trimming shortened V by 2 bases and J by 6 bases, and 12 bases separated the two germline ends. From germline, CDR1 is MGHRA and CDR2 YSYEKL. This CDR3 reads CASSQPTSGDTQYF. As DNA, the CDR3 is TGCGCCAGCAGCCAACCGACCTCCGGTGATACGCAGTATTTT.

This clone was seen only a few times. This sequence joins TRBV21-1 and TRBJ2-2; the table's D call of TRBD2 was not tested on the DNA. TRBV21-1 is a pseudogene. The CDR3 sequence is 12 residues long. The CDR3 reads CASRSGTGELFF. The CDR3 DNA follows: TGTGCCAGCAGATCGGGAACCGGGGAGCTGTTTTTT.

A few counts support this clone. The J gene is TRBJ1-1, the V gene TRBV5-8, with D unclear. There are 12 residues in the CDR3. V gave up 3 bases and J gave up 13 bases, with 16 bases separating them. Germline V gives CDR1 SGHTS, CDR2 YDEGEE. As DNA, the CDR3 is TGTGCCAGCAGCTCTAGGATCCTGGTGGATTTCTTT. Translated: CASSSRILVDFF.

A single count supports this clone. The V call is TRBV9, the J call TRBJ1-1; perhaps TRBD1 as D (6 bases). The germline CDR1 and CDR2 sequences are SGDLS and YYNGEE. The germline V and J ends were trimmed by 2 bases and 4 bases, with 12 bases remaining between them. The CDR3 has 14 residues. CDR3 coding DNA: TGTGCCAGCAGCGTTACAGGGTCGACCACTGAAGCTTTCTTT. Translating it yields CASSVTGSTTEAFF.

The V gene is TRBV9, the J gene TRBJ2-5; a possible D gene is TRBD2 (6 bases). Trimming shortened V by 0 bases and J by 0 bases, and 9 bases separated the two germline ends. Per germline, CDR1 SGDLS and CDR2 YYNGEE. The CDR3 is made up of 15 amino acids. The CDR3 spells CASSVGGGYQETQYF. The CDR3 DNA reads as TGTGCCAGCAGCGTAGGTGGGGGGTACCAAGAGACCCAGTACTTC.

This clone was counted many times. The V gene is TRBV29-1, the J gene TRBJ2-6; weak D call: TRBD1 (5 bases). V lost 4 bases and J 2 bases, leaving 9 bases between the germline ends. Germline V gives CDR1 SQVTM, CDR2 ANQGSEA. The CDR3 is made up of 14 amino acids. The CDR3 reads CSVGGAAGANVLTF. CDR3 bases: TGCAGCGTTGGTGGGGCAGCTGGGGCCAACGTCCTGACTTTC.